A single sample is the source of the 5 T cell receptor beta chains below, sequenced in a study of cytomegalovirus exposure and HLA in healthy donors. In the PCR, 60 Vbeta and 13 Jbeta primers were used. Measured with immunoSEQ multiplex PCR; TCRdb has only the in-frame clones, and not every one. Altogether some 160,000 clones are present, approximately 84% being singletons, with the ten largest covering roughly 6.3%. The sample consisted of PBMCs. Receptors were obtained from a male donor in good health and CMV-seropositive.

The chain combines TRBV6-5 with TRBJ1-1, with TRBD1 matching over 8 bases. Germline trimming cut 6 bases from V and 3 bases from J; bases unmatched to any gene: 9. There are 15 residues in the CDR3. From germline, CDR1 is MNHEY and CDR2 SVGAGI. The CDR3 DNA is TGTGCCAGCAGCCTGACAGGGGCCCCCTACACTGAAGCTTTCTTT. This encodes CASSLTGAPYTEAFF.

This clone was counted once. Here the CDR3 DNA reads TGCGCCAGCAGCCAATCACAGGGGTCTCAAGAGACCCAGTACTTC. It specifies CASSQSQGSQETQYF. The chain has TRBV4-3 and TRBJ2-5, with 7 bases fitting TRBD1. Germline values: CDR1 LGHNA, CDR2 YSLEER. V was pared by 2 bases and J by 2 bases, with 5 bases of the junction left unmatched. The CDR3 contains 15 residues.

The genes are TRBV7-2 and TRBJ2-1; 8 nucleotides align to TRBD2. This CDR3 region has 15 residues. V was pared by 3 bases and J by 2 bases, with 3 bases of the junction left unmatched. Germline CDR1 and CDR2: SGHTA and FQGNSA. The chain's CDR3 is CASSFREGPYNEQFF. CDR3 bases: TGTGCCAGCAGCTTCCGGGAGGGCCCCTACAATGAGCAGTTCTTC.

The chain employs TRBV4-3 and TRBJ2-3; weak D call: TRBD2 (6 bases). Germline V CDR1 and CDR2: LGHNA, YSLEER. CDR3 size: 17 residues. V was cut by 0 bases and J by 0 bases, with 13 bases left in between. The CDR3 sequence is CASSQDPGGPSTDTQYF. The CDR3, as DNA: TGCGCCAGCAGCCAAGATCCCGGAGGGCCTAGCACAGATACGCAGTATTTT.

The rearrangement links TRBV19 to TRBJ1-5; D call uncertain. The length of the CDR3 is 21 residues. V was trimmed by 5 bases and J by 3 bases, leaving 32 bases between them. Germline lookup yields CDR1 LNHDA and CDR2 SQIVND (reference sequence). The CDR3 region is CASSLLGARRTSTQNNQPQHF. The CDR3 nucleotides read TGTGCCAGTAGTCTCCTAGGCGCTCGGAGGACCTCTACCCAAAACAATCAGCCCCAGCATTTT.